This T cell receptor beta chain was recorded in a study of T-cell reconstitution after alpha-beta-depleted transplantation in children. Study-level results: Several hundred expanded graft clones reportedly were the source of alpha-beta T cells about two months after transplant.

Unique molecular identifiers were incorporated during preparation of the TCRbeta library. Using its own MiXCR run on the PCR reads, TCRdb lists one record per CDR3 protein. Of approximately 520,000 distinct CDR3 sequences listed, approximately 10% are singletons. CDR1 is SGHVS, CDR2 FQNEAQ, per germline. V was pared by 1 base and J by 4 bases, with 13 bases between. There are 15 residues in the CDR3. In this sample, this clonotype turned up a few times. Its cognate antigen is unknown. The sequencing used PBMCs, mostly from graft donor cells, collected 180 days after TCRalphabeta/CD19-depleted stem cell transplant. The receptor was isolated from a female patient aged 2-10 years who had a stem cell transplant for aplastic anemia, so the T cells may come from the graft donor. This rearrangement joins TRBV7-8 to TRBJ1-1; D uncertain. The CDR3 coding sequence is TGTGCCAGCAGCTTAGGCGAGCCCGTGGTCACTGAAGCTTTCTTT. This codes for CASSLGEPVVTEAFF.